Below are 9 T cell receptor beta chains sequenced from a single sample in a study of spatial heterogeneity in lung cancer. Using its own MiXCR run on the 5' RACE reads, TCRdb lists one record per CDR3 protein. The sample comprises approximately 11,000 distinct CDR3 sequences, more than 3% of which are singletons, and around 50% rests with the top ten. Time point described: sample taken at primary tumor resection. Sample: PBMCs, taken at surgery. These receptor sequences come from a female donor with early-stage non-small cell lung cancer.

In its sample, this clonotype was seen many times. The chain uses TRBV5-4 and TRBJ2-1; 7 bases are shared with TRBD1. J gave up 1 base and V 2 bases, and 9 bases lay outside the gene matches. The CDR3 contains 17 residues. Germline CDR1 reads SGHNT; CDR2 reads YYREEE (reference sequence). The CDR3 region is CASSFSPGTASYNEQFF. The CDR3 region has the DNA TGTGCCAGCAGCTTTTCCCCCGGGACAGCATCCTACAATGAGCAGTTCTTC.

This clonotype occurred many times. V and J are TRBV9 and TRBJ2-7, with D possibly TRBD1 on 6 matching bases. The CDR3 is 16 amino acids. Germline loops: CDR1 SGDLS, CDR2 YYNGEE. Trimming pared 4 bases from V and 6 bases from J, leaving 23 bases between. CDR3 residues: CASSSGPGTRGVEQYF. The CDR3 coding sequence is TGTGCCAGCAGCTCCGGGCCCGGGACAAGGGGTGTCGAGCAGTACTTC.

This clonotype was observed at least ten times. The chain recombines TRBV20-1 with TRBJ2-5; 7 positions match TRBD1. V lost 0 bases and J lost 5; bases outside the gene matches: 3. Germline lookup yields CDR1 DFQATT and CDR2 SNEGSKA (reference sequence). There are 13 residues in the CDR3. The CDR3 reads CSARDPRGETQYF. In DNA form, the CDR3 reads TGCAGTGCTAGAGATCCCAGGGGGGAGACCCAGTACTTC.

In this sample, this clonotype turned up a few times. The rearrangement uses TRBV20-1 and TRBJ2-3, with 9 bases that match TRBD2. V was clipped by 0 bases and J by 4 bases; unmatched bases: 11. The CDR3 contains 17 residues. Germline loops: CDR1 DFQATT, CDR2 SNEGSKA (reference sequence). For the CDR3, the DNA is TGCAGTGCTAGAGAAGTAAGACTAGCGGACGGGGCAGATACGCAGTATTTT. The encoded protein is CSAREVRLADGADTQYF.

This clonotype was detected many times. CDR3 DNA: TGCGCCACCCAAGGGGGTAGCGGGAACGAGCAGTACTTC. Translating it yields CATQGGSGNEQYF. This rearrangement joins TRBV5-1 to TRBJ2-7; TRBD2 aligns across 8 bases. Trimming took 9 bases from V and 5 from J; bases not matched to a gene: 10. The CDR3 spans 13 residues. Germline values: CDR1 SGHRS, CDR2 YFSETQ.

By share, this clonotype ranks as medium-sized (0.01 to 0.1%). V gene TRBV5-1 combines with J gene TRBJ1-2; D unresolved. V was shortened by 3 bases and J by 6 bases, with 12 bases between the two germline ends. Germline loops: CDR1 SGHRS, CDR2 YFSETQ. The CDR3 loop spans 13 amino acids. CDR3 sequence (DNA): TGCGCCAGCAGCTCGTGGGTCTCAAATGGCTACACCTTC. This gives the protein CASSSWVSNGYTF. Looking up the rest from reference TRBV5-1 and TRBJ1-2 gives the full variable domain: KAGVTQTPRYLIKTRGQQVTLSCSPISGHRSVSWYQQTPGQGLQFLFEYFSETQRNKGNFPGRFSGRQFSNSRSEMNVSTLELGDSALYLCASSSWVSNGYTFGSGTRLTVV.

J is TRBJ2-1 and V is TRBV5-8; 7 bases are a match to TRBD1. V gave up 2 bases and J gave up 5 bases; unmatched junction bases: 7. The germline CDR1 and CDR2 sequences are SGHTS and YDEGEE. This CDR3 comprises 15 residues. This CDR3 is CASSLSGGGHNEQFF. In nucleotides, the CDR3 is TGTGCCAGCAGCTTATCAGGGGGTGGGCACAATGAGCAGTTCTTC.

This clonotype was observed many times. The chain links TRBV29-1 to TRBJ2-7; 9 bases match TRBD1. J gave up 6 bases and V 4 bases, and 4 bases lay outside the gene matches. The germline CDR1 and CDR2 sequences are SQVTM and ANQGSEA. The CDR3 is made up of 12 amino acids. The CDR3 loop is CSVVPTGGEQYF. For the CDR3, the DNA is TGCAGCGTTGTCCCGACAGGGGGCGAGCAGTACTTC.

This clonotype was seen repeatedly, ten times or more. The chain links TRBV10-3 to TRBJ2-3; D is unresolved. The CDR3 covers 11 residues. Germline-derived CDR1 and CDR2 are ENHRY and SYGVKD. Between the trimmed V and J ends, which lost 4 bases and 5 bases, there was a span of 4 bases. CDR3 nucleotide sequence: TGTGCCATCAGTGTTGGAGATACGCAGTATTTT. Translating gives CAISVGDTQYF.